Following are 6 T cell receptor beta chains from one sample sequenced in a study of blood T cell repertoires in COVID-19. Profiling relied on immunoSEQ multiplex PCR, and the TCRdb table lists in-frame clones only, not all of them. The data contain under 450,000 clones, about 89% of them singletons. The sample consisted of peripheral blood. Receptor source: a woman aged 40 to 50 with COVID-19, enrolled during active disease.

This clone has only one observation. The chain uses TRBV20-1 and TRBJ2-3; D is uncertain. This CDR3 is built from 11 residues. Germline CDR1 DFQATT, CDR2 SNEGSKA (reference sequence). The V end lost 2 bases, the J end lost 3 bases, and 3 bases lay between the germline ends. DNA of the CDR3: TGCAGTGCTAGACTAACAGATACGCAGTATTTT. Protein sequence: CSARLTDTQYF.

The CDR3 here is CASSARTGASNQPQHF. CDR3 coding DNA: TGTGCCAGTAGTGCTCGGACAGGGGCGAGCAATCAGCCCCAGCATTTT. V and J are TRBV19 and TRBJ1-5; 9 nucleotides align to TRBD1. Per the germline V gene, CDR1 is LNHDA and CDR2 is SQIVND (reference sequence). CDR3 length equals 16 residues. The junction had 6 bases not matched to a gene; V was cut back by 5 bases and J by 1 base.

CDR3: CASSSQNSPLHF. CDR3 nucleotide sequence: TGTGCCAGCAGCTCCCAGAATTCACCCCTCCACTTT. The chain couples TRBV5-6 to TRBJ1-6; no definite D call. CDR1 is SGHDT, CDR2 YYEEEE, per germline. The V and J ends lost 3 bases and 7 bases respectively, with 5 bases between them. This CDR3 contains 12 residues.

The chain recombines TRBV12-1 with TRBJ2-3; TRBD2, the table's D call, was not compared with the DNA. TRBV12-1 is a recognized pseudogene. The CDR3 covers 21 residues. CDR3 nucleotides: TGTGCCAGCAGCTCGCCCGGGACTAGCGGGGGGACCGACTTGCGCACAGATACGCAGTATTTT. It yields the protein CASSSPGTSGGTDLRTDTQYF.

V usage is TRBV5-8 and J usage is TRBJ1-1, with 7 bases aligning to TRBD1. The ends lost 0 bases at V and 1 base at J; junction bases unmatched: 3. Looked up from germline, CDR1 is SGHTS and CDR2 is YDEGEE. This CDR3 contains 15 residues. The CDR3 loop reads CASSLGQGRNTEAFF. The DNA of the CDR3 is TGTGCCAGCAGCTTGGGACAGGGCCGGAACACTGAAGCTTTCTTT. Based on the CDR3 plus reference TRBV5-8 and TRBJ1-1, the full variable domain is EAGVTQSPTHLIKTRGQQATLRCSPISGHTSVYWYQQALGLGLQFLLWYDEGEERNRGNFPPRFSGRQFPNYSSELNVNALELEDSALYLCASSLGQGRNTEAFFGQGTRLTVV.

The gene calls are TRBV30 and TRBJ1-3; D is perhaps TRBD1 (5 bases). V dropped 8 bases and J dropped 0 bases, with 8 bases sitting between them. Germline values: CDR1 GTSNPN, CDR2 SVGIG (reference sequence). This CDR3 has 12 amino acids. In nucleotides, the CDR3 is TGTGCCGGGGCCCGCTCTGGAAACACCATATATTTT. Its translation: CAGARSGNTIYF.